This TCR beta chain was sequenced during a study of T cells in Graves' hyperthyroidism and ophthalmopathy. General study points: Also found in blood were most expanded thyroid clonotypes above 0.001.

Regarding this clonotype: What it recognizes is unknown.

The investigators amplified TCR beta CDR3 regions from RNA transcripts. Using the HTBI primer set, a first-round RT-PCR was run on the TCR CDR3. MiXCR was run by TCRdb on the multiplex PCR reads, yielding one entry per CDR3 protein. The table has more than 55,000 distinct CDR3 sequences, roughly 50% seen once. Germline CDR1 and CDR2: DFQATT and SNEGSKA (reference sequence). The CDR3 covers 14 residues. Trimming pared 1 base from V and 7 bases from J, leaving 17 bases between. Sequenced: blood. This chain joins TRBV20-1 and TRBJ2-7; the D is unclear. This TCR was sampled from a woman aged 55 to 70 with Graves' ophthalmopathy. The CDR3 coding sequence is TGCAGTGCTAGAGTCCAATCGAACACCGGGGAGCAGTACTTC. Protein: CSARVQSNTGEQYF.